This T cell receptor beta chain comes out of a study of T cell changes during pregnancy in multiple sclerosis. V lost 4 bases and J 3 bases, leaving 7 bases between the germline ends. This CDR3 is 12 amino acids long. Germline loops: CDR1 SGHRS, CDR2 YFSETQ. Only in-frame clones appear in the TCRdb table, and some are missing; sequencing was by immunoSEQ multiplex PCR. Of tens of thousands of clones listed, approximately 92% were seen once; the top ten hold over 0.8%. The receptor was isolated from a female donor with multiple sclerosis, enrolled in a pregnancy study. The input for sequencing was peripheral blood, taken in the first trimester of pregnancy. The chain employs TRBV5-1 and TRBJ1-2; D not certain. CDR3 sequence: CASSPFDYGYTF. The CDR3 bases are TGCGCCAGCAGCCCGTTTGACTATGGCTACACCTTC.